This section outlines one T cell receptor beta chain sequence together with its context. No antigen is known for it. The data were taken from a study of shared clonotypes between healthy human individuals. Across the whole study: Used for every donor were three CD4 naive, three CD4 memory, two CD8 naive and one CD8 memory plate.

It was at deep level that the assay was run. The data were produced by immunoSEQ multiplex PCR, yet TCRdb's version contains in-frame clones alone and is incomplete. The repertoire holds around 2.3 million clones, approximately 96% seen once, with approximately 0.13% in the top ten. Study-wide results and caveats: Roughly 4.6% of naive CD4 clonotypes were common to a few donors. Genetic and exposure-history diversity was limited by the few donors.

Trimming removed 0 bases at V and 5 bases at J, with 20 bases between. The CDR3 loop spans 17 amino acids. Germline loops: CDR1 LNHDA, CDR2 SQIVND (reference sequence). The sequence came from a man between 18 and 29 years old in good health. The source material was naive CD4+ T cells sorted from blood. Subset meaning: CD45RA+ positively selected. The chain links TRBV19 to TRBJ2-7, with D perhaps TRBD2 (6 bases). The DNA of the CDR3 is TGTGCCAGTAGTATAGATTCTGGCGGGGTTTACCTGAACGAGCAGTACTTC. This gives the protein CASSIDSGGVYLNEQYF.